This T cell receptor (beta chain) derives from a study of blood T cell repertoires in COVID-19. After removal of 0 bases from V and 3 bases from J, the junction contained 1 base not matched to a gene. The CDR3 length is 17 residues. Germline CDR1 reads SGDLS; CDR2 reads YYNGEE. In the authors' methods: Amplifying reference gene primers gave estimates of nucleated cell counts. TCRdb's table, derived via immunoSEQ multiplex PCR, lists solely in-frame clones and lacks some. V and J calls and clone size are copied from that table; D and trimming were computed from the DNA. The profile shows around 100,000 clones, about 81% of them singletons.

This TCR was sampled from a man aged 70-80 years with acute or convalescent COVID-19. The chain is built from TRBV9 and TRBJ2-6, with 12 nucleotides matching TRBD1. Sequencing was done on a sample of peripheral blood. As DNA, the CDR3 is TGTGCCAGCAGCGTAGGGGACAGGGGGCTTGGGGCCAACGTCCTGACTTTC. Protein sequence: CASSVGDRGLGANVLTF.